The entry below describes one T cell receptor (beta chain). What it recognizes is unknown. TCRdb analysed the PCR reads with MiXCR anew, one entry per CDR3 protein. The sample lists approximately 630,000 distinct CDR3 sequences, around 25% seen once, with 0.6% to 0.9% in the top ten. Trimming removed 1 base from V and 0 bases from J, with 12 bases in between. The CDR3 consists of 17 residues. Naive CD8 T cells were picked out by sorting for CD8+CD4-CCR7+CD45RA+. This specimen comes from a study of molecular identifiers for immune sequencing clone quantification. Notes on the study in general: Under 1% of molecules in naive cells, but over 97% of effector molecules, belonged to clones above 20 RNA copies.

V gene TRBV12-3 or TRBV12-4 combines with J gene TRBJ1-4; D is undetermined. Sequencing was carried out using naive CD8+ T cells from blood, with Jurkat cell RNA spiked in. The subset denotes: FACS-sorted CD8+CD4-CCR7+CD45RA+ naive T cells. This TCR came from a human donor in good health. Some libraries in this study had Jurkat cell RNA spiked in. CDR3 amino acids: CASSLGLSEPTNEKLFF. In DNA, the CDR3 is TGTGCCAGCAGTTTAGGACTTTCGGAACCAACTAATGAAAAACTGTTTTTT.